A selection of T cell receptor beta chains follows, all from one sample in a study of T cells in Graves' hyperthyroidism and ophthalmopathy. TCRdb fed the multiplex PCR reads into MiXCR, producing one record per CDR3 protein. Altogether roughly 840,000 distinct CDR3 sequences are present, over 35% being singletons, with the ten largest covering about 8.9%. The sequenced sample consisted of blood. The receptors derive from a man aged 18-30 years with Graves' hyperthyroidism. Each CDR3 is given with its conserved first and last residue.

j_gene	v_gene	CDR3aa
TRBJ2-5	TRBV19	CASSPPTGWETQYF
TRBJ1-6	TRBV10-3	CAISGSGSPLHF
TRBJ2-5	TRBV24-1	CATSDGGNQAQYF
TRBJ2-5	TRBV5-1	CASSLALTAGGETQYF
TRBJ2-6	TRBV7-8	CASSPPHSGANVLTF
TRBJ2-7	TRBV9	CASSVGGVGYEQYF
TRBJ2-7	TRBV29-1	CSVVSLQGAYEQYF
TRBJ2-2	TRBV7-9	CASGPWGTGELFF
TRBJ1-4	TRBV29-1	CSVDDRRNEKLFF
TRBJ1-1	TRBV29-1	CSVEEVGGTEAFF
TRBJ1-1	TRBV7-9	CASSFDSNTEAFF
TRBJ1-1	TRBV12-3/TRBV12-4	CASSPGRRYLAFF
TRBJ2-6	TRBV7-9	CASSPNDGANVLTF
TRBJ1-5	TRBV12-3/TRBV12-4	CASSTLGAGDQPQHF
TRBJ1-5	TRBV10-2	CASSHPQEGPQPQHF
TRBJ2-2	TRBV7-9	CASSQRTSGGVSGELFF
TRBJ2-5	TRBV7-7	CASSARQDWEETQYF
TRBJ2-7	TRBV7-2	CASSLSLPWEGYEQYF
TRBJ1-6	TRBV10-3	CASSLSGGSSPLHF